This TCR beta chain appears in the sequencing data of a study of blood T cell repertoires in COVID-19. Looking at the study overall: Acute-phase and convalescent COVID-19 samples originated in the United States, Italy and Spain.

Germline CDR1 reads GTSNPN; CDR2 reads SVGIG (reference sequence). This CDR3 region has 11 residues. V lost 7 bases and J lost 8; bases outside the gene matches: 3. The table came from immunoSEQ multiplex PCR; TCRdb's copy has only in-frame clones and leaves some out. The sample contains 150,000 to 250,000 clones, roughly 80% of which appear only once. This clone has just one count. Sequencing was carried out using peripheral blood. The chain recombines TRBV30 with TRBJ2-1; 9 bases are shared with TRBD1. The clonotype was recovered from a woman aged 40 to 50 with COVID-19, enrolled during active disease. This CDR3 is CAYRGLYEQFF. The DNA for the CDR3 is TGTGCCTACAGGGGGCTCTATGAGCAGTTCTTC.